The rows below give T cell receptor beta chains drawn from one sample of a study of T cells after yellow fever vaccination. TCRdb analysed the 5' RACE reads with MiXCR anew, one entry per CDR3 protein. Of approximately 160,000 distinct CDR3 sequences in the sample, approximately 9.9% were seen once. The starting material was CD8+ T cells sorted from PBMCs, obtained 45 days after the yellow fever booster vaccination. These receptors were collected from a man aged 18-30 years who received the YFV17D yellow fever vaccine. CDR3s include the opening cysteine and the closing phenylalanine or tryptophan. Fields, in order: CDR3 DNA, CDR3 protein, D gene, clone size, V gene, J gene. D genes are given only for firm matches. Expanded clones get a size class; other rows say once, few or many, or leave the size out.

CDR3 DNA: TGTGCCAGCAGTTCCTACCCGACAGGGTGGAGTGAAAAACTGTTTTTT
CDR3 protein: CASSSYPTGWSEKLFF
D gene: TRBD1
clone size: few
V gene: TRBV27
J gene: TRBJ1-4

CDR3 DNA: TGCGCCAGCAGCCAAGATCCAGGGGTGAACACTGAAGCTTTCTTT
CDR3 protein: CASSQDPGVNTEAFF
D gene: .
clone size: many
V gene: TRBV4-1
J gene: TRBJ1-1

CDR3 DNA: TGTGCCAGCAGCTTAGCGACAGACTTGACAGAGACCCAGTACTTC
CDR3 protein: CASSLATDLTETQYF
D gene: .
clone size: many
V gene: TRBV7-9
J gene: TRBJ2-5

CDR3 DNA: TGTGCCAGCAGCCCCGGCGGGAGCTATGGCTACACCTTC
CDR3 protein: CASSPGGSYGYTF
D gene: .
clone size: few
V gene: TRBV5-6
J gene: TRBJ1-2

CDR3 DNA: TGCGCCAGCAGCTTGATCGGGCCTCAACCGAAAAGCTCCTACAATGAGCAGTTCTTC
CDR3 protein: CASSLIGPQPKSSYNEQFF
D gene: .
clone size: many
V gene: TRBV5-1
J gene: TRBJ2-1

CDR3 DNA: TGTGCCAGCAGCTTCCCCGGGTGGGGGGCCACTAGCTCCTACGAGCAGTACTTC
CDR3 protein: CASSFPGWGATSSYEQYF
D gene: .
clone size: many
V gene: TRBV7-9
J gene: TRBJ2-7

CDR3 DNA: TGTGCTAGTGGTTTGGTACGACAGTCGGATACGCAGTATTTT
CDR3 protein: CASGLVRQSDTQYF
D gene: .
clone size: few
V gene: TRBV12-5
J gene: TRBJ2-3

CDR3 DNA: TGCGCCAGCAGCCAAGTTGGGGGGGCCGTTGAGCAGTTCTTC
CDR3 protein: CASSQVGGAVEQFF
D gene: .
clone size: few
V gene: TRBV4-1
J gene: TRBJ2-1

CDR3 DNA: TGCGCCAGCAGCCAAGAAGGGGGTTGGTATGGCTACACCTTC
CDR3 protein: CASSQEGGWYGYTF
D gene: .
clone size: .
V gene: TRBV4-1
J gene: TRBJ1-2

CDR3 DNA: TGTGCCAGCAGCCAAGGGGCCTCGGGGCTAAACATTCAGTACTTC
CDR3 protein: CASSQGASGLNIQYF
D gene: .
clone size: .
V gene: TRBV3-1
J gene: TRBJ2-4

CDR3 DNA: TGTGCCAGCAGTGAATGGCAGGGAAACATTCAGTACTTC
CDR3 protein: CASSEWQGNIQYF
D gene: .
clone size: .
V gene: TRBV6-1
J gene: TRBJ2-4

CDR3 DNA: TGTGCCAGCAGTTTGTTTGTCGGGACGGGAAGGGTTACTGAAGCTTTCTTT
CDR3 protein: CASSLFVGTGRVTEAFF
D gene: .
clone size: .
V gene: TRBV28
J gene: TRBJ1-1

CDR3 DNA: TGTGCCAGCTGTGAGCGGGGCACAGATACGCAGTATTTT
CDR3 protein: CASCERGTDTQYF
D gene: .
clone size: few
V gene: TRBV6-1
J gene: TRBJ2-3

CDR3 DNA: TGCGCCAGCAGCCATAAGGCAAGCTCCTACGAGCAGTACTTC
CDR3 protein: CASSHKASSYEQYF
D gene: .
clone size: many
V gene: TRBV4-1
J gene: TRBJ2-7

CDR3 DNA: TGTGCCACCAGTGAGACTAGCGGGGGCCTTAGCACAGATACGCAGTATTTT
CDR3 protein: CATSETSGGLSTDTQYF
D gene: TRBD2
clone size: .
V gene: TRBV24-1
J gene: TRBJ2-3